The T cell receptor beta chain under discussion was sequenced for a study of T cells in Graves' hyperthyroidism and ophthalmopathy. Study as a whole: Peripheral blood was drawn at first diagnosis, prior to all treatment. Broader study findings: Among clonotypes expanded in thyroid above 0.001, most were also found in blood.

Newly diagnosed hyperthyroidism patients aged 18 to 65 years had disease lasting under 2 months. Criteria for exclusion of patients were uncontrolled infection, other autoimmune disease, pregnancy or lactation. Germline V CDR1 and CDR2: LGHNT, FRNRAP. V lost 4 bases and J 0 bases, leaving 10 bases between the germline ends. The CDR3 length is 15 residues. This clonotype came up many times. Its antigen remains unknown. Researchers took RNA transcripts and amplified the TCR beta CDR3 regions from them. RT-PCR in the first round (using the HTBI primer set) targeted the TCR CDR3. TCRdb re-called the multiplex PCR reads through MiXCR, storing one row per CDR3 protein. The sample lists hundreds of thousands of distinct CDR3 sequences, around 20% occurring once.

Material: blood. The chain is built from TRBV12-5 and TRBJ1-3; D is uncertain. The receptor was isolated from a woman in her forties or fifties with Graves' hyperthyroidism that later progressed to Graves' ophthalmopathy. CDR3 protein: CASGSGRPSGNTIYF. CDR3 nucleotides: TGTGCTAGTGGTTCCGGACGTCCCTCTGGAAACACCATATATTTT.